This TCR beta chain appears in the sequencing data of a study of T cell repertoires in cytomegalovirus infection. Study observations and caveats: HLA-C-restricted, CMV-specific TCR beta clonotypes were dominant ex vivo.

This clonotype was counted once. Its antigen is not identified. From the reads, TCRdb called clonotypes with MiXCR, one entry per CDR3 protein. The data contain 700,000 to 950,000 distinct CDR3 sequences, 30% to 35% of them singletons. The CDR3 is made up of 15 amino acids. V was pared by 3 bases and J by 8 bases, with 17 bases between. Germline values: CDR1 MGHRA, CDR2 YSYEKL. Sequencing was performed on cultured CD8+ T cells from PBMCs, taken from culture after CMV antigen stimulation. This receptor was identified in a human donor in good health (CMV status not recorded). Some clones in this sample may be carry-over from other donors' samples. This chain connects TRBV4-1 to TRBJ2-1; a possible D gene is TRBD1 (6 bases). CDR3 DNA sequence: TGCGCCAGCAGCCAGGGGGAGACAGGAGAAGATGAGCAGTTCTTC. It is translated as CASSQGETGEDEQFF.